The entry that follows covers one T cell receptor (beta chain) sequence. What it binds is not known. The CDR3 spans 14 residues. Germline-derived CDR1 and CDR2 are SGHNT and YYREEE (reference sequence). V lost 4 bases, J lost 3 bases, and 14 bases lay in between. Libraries were prepared by immunoSEQ multiplex PCR; TCRdb keeps only in-frame clonotypes and omits some of them. The sample consists of approximately 2,000,000 clones, under 95% of them appearing once. This sample was taken from a study of shared clonotypes between healthy human individuals. Study-wide results and caveats: Genetic and exposure-history diversity was limited by the few donors.

This TCR came from a man younger than 35 in good health. Some clones in this sample may be carry-over from other donors' samples. Sample: naive CD4+ T cells from PBMCs. The subset was: CD45RA+ positively selected. This chain connects TRBV5-4 to TRBJ2-7; D call uncertain. The CDR3 region has the DNA TGTGCCAGCAGCCAAGGGTCTAGTGTCTACGAGCAGTACTTC. As protein: CASSQGSSVYEQYF.